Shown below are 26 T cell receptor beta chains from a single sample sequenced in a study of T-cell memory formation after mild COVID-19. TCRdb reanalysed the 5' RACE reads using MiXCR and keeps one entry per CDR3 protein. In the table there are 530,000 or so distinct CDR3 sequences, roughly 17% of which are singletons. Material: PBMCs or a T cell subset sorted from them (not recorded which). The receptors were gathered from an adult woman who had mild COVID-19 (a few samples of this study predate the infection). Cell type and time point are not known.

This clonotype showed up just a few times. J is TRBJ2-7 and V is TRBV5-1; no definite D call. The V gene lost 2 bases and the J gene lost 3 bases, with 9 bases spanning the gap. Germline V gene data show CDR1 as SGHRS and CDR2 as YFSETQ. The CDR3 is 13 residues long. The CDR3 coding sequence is TGCGCCAGCAGCTTTCCGGACCGCTACGAGCAGTACTTC. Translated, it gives CASSFPDRYEQYF.

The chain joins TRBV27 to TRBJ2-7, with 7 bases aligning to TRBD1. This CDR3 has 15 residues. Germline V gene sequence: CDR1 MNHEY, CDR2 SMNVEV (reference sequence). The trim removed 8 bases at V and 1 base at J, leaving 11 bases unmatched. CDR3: CASHESGTVSYEQYF. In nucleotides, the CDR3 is TGTGCCAGCCATGAATCCGGGACAGTTTCCTACGAGCAGTACTTC.

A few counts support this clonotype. In nucleotides, the CDR3 is TGTGCCATCAGTGGACTTATTATAGCGGGAGGGCCCCCCCTCAACAATGAGCAGTTCTTC. Protein: CAISGLIIAGGPPLNNEQFF. The V call is TRBV10-3, the J call TRBJ2-1, with 11 bases identical to TRBD2. Germline CDR1 is ENHRY and CDR2 is SYGVKD. The V segment lost 4 bases and the J segment 5 bases; nucleotides outside the gene matches: 19. The CDR3 totals 20 residues.

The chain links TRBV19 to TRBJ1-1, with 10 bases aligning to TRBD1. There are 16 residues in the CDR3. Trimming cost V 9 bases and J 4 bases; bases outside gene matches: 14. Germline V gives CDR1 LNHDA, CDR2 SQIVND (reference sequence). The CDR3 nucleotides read TGTGCCAGCCGGGTGGGACAGGGGAGATCGGGCACTGAAGCTTTCTTT. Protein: CASRVGQGRSGTEAFF.

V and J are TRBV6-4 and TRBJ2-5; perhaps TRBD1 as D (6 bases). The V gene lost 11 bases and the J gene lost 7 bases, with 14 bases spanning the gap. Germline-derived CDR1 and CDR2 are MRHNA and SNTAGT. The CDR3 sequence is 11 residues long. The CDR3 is CAPRGGATQYF. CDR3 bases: TGTGCCCCGAGAGGGGGAGCGACCCAGTACTTC.

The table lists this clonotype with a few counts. Here the CDR3 reads CATSGQGKQNEQFF. For the CDR3, the DNA is TGTGCCACCAGCGGACAGGGGAAGCAAAATGAGCAGTTCTTC. The gene calls are TRBV24-1 and TRBJ2-1; TRBD1 matches 9 bases. V lost 7 bases, J lost 7 bases, and 7 bases stayed unmatched. The CDR3 has 14 amino acids. CDR1 KGHDR and CDR2 SFDVKD come from the germline V gene.

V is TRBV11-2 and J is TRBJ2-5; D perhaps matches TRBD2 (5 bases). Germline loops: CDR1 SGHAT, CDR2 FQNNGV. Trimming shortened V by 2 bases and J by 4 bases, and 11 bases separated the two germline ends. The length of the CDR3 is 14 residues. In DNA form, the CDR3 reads TGTGCCAGCAGCTTATCCCCGGGAAGAGAGACCCAGTACTTC. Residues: CASSLSPGRETQYF.

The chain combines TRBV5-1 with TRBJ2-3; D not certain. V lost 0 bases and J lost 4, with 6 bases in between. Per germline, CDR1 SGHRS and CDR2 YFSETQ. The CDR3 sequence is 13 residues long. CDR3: CASSLDNPDTQYF. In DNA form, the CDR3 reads TGCGCCAGCAGCTTGGACAACCCAGATACGCAGTATTTT.

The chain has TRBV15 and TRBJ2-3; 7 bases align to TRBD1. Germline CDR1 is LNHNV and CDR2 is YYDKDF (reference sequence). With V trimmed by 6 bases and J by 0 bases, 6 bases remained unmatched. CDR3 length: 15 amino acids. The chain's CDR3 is CATSQDRASTDTQYF. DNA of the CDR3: TGTGCCACCAGTCAAGACAGGGCTAGCACAGATACGCAGTATTTT.

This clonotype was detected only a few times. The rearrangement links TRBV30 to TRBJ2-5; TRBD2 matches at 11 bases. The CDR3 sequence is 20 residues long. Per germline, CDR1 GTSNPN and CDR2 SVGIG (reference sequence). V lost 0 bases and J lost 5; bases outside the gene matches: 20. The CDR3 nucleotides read TGTGCCTGGAGTGTACTTCGACTAGCGGGGAAGCAGGTACAATTGGAGACCCAGTACTTC. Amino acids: CAWSVLRLAGKQVQLETQYF.

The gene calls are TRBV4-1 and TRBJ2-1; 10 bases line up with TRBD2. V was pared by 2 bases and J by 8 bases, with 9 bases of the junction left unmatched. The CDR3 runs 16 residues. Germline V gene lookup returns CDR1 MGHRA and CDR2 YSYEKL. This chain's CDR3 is CASSQPAGGLLDEQFF. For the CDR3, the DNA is TGCGCCAGCAGCCAACCAGCGGGGGGGCTCTTGGATGAGCAGTTCTTC.

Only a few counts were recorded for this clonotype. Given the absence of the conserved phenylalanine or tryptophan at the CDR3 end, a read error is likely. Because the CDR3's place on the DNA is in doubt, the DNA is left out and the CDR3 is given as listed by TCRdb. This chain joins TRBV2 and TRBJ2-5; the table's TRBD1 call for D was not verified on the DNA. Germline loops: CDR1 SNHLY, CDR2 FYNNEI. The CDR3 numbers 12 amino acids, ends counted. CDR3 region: CASRHPRGRRTL.

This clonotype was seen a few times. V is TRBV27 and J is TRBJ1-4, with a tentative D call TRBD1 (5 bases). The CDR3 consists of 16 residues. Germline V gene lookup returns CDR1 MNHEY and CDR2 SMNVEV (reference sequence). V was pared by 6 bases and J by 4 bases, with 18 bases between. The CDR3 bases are TGTGCCAGCAGACCTTCAGCAGGGCTGGTTAATGAAAAACTGTTTTTT. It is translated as CASRPSAGLVNEKLFF.

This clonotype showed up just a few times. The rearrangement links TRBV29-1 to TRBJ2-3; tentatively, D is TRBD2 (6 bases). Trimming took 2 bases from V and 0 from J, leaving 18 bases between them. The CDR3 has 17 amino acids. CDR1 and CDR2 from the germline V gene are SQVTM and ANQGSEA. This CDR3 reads CSVERAAASASTDTQYF. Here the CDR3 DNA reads TGCAGCGTTGAAAGGGCCGCTGCTAGCGCCAGCACAGATACGCAGTATTTT.

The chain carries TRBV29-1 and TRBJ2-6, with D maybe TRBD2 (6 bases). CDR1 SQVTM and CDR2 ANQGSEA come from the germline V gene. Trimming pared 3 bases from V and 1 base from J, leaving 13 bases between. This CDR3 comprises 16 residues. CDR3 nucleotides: TGCAGCGTTGAGGGGACTGTCCCATCTGGGGCCAACGTCCTGACTTTC. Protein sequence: CSVEGTVPSGANVLTF.

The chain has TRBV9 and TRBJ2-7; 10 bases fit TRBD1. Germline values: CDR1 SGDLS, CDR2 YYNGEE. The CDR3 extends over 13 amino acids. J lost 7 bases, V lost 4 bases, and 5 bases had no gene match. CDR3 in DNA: TGTGCCAGCAGCCCGGGGACAGGGGATGAGCAGTACTTC. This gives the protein CASSPGTGDEQYF.

CDR3 sequence reads: CATSRDRLMNTEAFF. The DNA for the CDR3 is TGTGCCACCAGCAGAGATCGCCTCATGAACACTGAAGCTTTCTTT. This sequence joins TRBV15 and TRBJ1-1; no firm D call. The CDR3 is made up of 15 amino acids. Germline V gene sequence: CDR1 LNHNV, CDR2 YYDKDF (reference sequence). With 0 bases removed from V and 0 bases from J, the gap between germline ends came to 8 bases.

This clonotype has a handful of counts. The CDR3 here is CASSLALGWQATYEQYF. The CDR3 DNA reads TGTGCCAGCAGCTTAGCGCTGGGTTGGCAGGCAACCTACGAGCAGTACTTC. The J gene is TRBJ2-7, the V gene TRBV7-2, with D unresolved. V lost 0 bases, J lost 2 bases, and 17 bases lay in between. The germline V gene encodes CDR1 SGHTA and CDR2 FQGNSA. This CDR3 has 17 amino acids.

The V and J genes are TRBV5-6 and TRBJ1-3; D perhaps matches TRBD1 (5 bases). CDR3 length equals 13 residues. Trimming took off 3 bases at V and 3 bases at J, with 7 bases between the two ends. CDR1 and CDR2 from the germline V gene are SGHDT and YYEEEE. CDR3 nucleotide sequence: TGTGCCAGCAGCTCTACAGGTGGAAACACCATATATTTT. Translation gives CASSSTGGNTIYF.

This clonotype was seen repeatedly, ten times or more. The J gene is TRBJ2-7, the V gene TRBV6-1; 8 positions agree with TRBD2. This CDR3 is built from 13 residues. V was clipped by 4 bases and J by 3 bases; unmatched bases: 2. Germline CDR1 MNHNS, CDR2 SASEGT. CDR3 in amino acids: CASSVGRGYEQYF. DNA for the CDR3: TGTGCCAGCAGTGTCGGGAGGGGCTACGAGCAGTACTTC.

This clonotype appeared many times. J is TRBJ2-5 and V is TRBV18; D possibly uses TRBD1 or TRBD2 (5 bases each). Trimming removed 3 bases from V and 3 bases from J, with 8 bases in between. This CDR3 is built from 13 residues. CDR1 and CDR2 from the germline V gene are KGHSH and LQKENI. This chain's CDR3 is CASSPGRKETQYF. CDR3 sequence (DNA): TGTGCCAGCTCACCGGGACGGAAAGAGACCCAGTACTTC.

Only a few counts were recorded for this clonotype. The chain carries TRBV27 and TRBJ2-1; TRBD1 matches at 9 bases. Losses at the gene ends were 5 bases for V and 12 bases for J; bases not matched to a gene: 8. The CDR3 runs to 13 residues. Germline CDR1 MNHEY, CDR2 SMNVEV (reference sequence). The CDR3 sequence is CASSQRQGVRQFF. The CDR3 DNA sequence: TGTGCCAGCAGTCAGAGACAGGGGGTAAGGCAGTTCTTC.

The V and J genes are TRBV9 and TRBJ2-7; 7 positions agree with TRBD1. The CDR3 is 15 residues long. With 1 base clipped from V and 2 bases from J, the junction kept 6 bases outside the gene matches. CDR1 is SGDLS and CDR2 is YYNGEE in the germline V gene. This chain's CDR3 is CASSVSAGGTYEQYF. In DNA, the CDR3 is TGTGCCAGCAGCGTATCAGCAGGGGGAACCTACGAGCAGTACTTC.

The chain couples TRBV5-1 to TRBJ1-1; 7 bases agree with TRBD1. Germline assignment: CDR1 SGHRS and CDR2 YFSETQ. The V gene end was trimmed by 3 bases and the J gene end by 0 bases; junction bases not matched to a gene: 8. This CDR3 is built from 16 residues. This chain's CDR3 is CASSSRPGQMNTEAFF. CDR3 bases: TGCGCCAGCAGCTCGCGACCGGGACAGATGAACACTGAAGCTTTCTTT.

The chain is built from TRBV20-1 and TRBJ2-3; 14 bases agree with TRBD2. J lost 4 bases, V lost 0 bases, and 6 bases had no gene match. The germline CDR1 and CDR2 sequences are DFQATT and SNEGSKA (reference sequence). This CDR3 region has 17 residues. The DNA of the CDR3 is TGCAGTGCTAGAGATGTCCGACTAGCGGGGGGGTCAGATACGCAGTATTTT. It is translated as CSARDVRLAGGSDTQYF.

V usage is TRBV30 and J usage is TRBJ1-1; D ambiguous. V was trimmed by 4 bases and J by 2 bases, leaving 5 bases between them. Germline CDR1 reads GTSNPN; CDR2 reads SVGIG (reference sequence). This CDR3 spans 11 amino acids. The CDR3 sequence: CAWNSNTEAFF. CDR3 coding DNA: TGTGCCTGGAACTCAAACACTGAAGCTTTCTTT.